This TCR beta chain comes out of a study of CD8+CD57+ T cells in acquired aplastic anemia. This clonotype was counted at least ten times. The junction had 22 bases not matched to a gene; V was cut back by 8 bases and J by 2 bases. This CDR3 has 18 residues. CDR1 DFQATT and CDR2 SNEGSKA come from the germline V gene (reference sequence). All patients picked for sequencing had shown, by flow cytometry, an expansion of CD8+CD57+ cells. CDR3 and TCR beta VDJ profiling relied on a genomic DNA template. TCRdb ran MiXCR on the reads and lists one entry per CDR3 protein. The data hold 150,000 to 160,000 distinct CDR3 sequences, with about 50% observed a single time.

This rearrangement joins TRBV20-1 to TRBJ2-3, with 7 positions matching TRBD1. Material: sorted CD4+, CD8+, or CD8+CD57+ T cells (not recorded which) from PBMCs. This receptor was identified in a human donor with aplastic anemia. CDR3 sequence reads: CSQYGQALPGHPTDTQYF. The CDR3 DNA sequence: TGCAGTCAATACGGACAGGCCCTACCGGGACATCCCACAGATACGCAGTATTTT.